This T cell receptor (beta chain) was found in a study of blood T cell repertoires in COVID-19. Study information: Spain, Italy and the United States supplied samples that represented acute and convalescent COVID-19. Sample material is recorded as cDNA or gDNA derived from T cells, B-cell-depleted T cells, or PBMCs.

Per the original methods: Estimates of nucleated cell counts were drawn from the amplification of reference gene primers. This table comes from immunoSEQ multiplex PCR, and its TCRdb copy is limited to in-frame clones, with some not included. The D gene and trimming were derived from the DNA, and the V and J assignments and clone size from that table. The data show approximately 92,000 clones, roughly 84% seen once. CDR1 is MDHEN and CDR2 is SYDVKM in the germline V gene. The CDR3 consists of 14 residues. V was pared by 2 bases and J by 0 bases, with 7 bases between. The rearrangement uses TRBV28 and TRBJ1-2; D unclear. The receptor's source is a man aged 70 or older with active or convalescent COVID-19. Specimen: peripheral blood. This CDR3 is CASSLGRTNYGYTF. The CDR3 region has the DNA TGTGCCAGCAGTTTAGGCAGAACTAACTATGGCTACACCTTC.